This T cell receptor beta chain was observed in a study of OX40 agonist ivuxolimab in advanced cancers. Study-level information: In this cohort, patients received ivuxolimab, an agonistic anti-OX40 (CD134) antibody.

Germline CDR1 MDHEN, CDR2 SYDVKM. This CDR3 is 15 amino acids long. V trimming: 5 bases; J trimming: 8 bases; junction bases outside the gene matches: 11. The assay was immunoSEQ multiplex PCR, and TCRdb's table has in-frame clones only and misses some. Among tens of thousands of clones listed, about three quarters were seen once. The sample in question was CD4+ or CD8+ T cells sorted from blood, obtained in a trial of the OX40 agonist ivuxolimab. This receptor was obtained from an adult with an advanced solid tumor such as melanoma, head and neck, liver or kidney cancer. V gene TRBV28 combines with J gene TRBJ1-5; 8 bases are shared with TRBD1. CDR3 nucleotides: TGTGCCAGCAGTAAGGGACAGGCTTTTTGGGAGCCCCAGCATTTT. It translates to CASSKGQAFWEPQHF.